One and the same sample provided the 23 T cell receptor beta chains below, sequenced in a study of spatial heterogeneity in lung cancer. Overall study findings and caveats: Counts of expanded alpha and beta TCRs within tumors tracked the tumor nonsynonymous mutation count.

The time point is: sample taken at primary tumor resection. TCRdb re-derived calls from the 5' RACE reads in MiXCR, one entry per CDR3 protein. The sample shows approximately 25,000 distinct CDR3 sequences, 8.8% of them seen only once. No antigens are known for them. The material was lung tumor tissue, obtained at surgery. The receptors shown here come from a male donor with early-stage non-small cell lung cancer.

This clonotype was recorded many times. The chain uses TRBV20-1 and TRBJ2-6; D unresolved. The CDR3 extends over 14 amino acids. CDR1 DFQATT and CDR2 SNEGSKA come from the germline V gene (reference sequence). V lost 0 bases and J lost 0, with 3 bases in between. CDR3 bases: TGCAGTGCTAGAGATTCCTCTGGGGCCAACGTCCTGACTTTC. Its protein product is CSARDSSGANVLTF.

This clonotype was seen repeatedly, ten times or more. This sequence joins TRBV20-1 and TRBJ2-1, with D unresolved. The germline gives CDR1 DFQATT, CDR2 SNEGSKA (reference sequence). Between the trimmed V and J ends, which lost 2 bases and 8 bases, there was a span of 10 bases. This CDR3 comprises 12 residues. This CDR3 is CSARLGEYEQFF. CDR3 in DNA: TGCAGTGCTAGACTAGGAGAGTATGAGCAGTTCTTC.

This clonotype was observed a few times. This chain uses TRBV5-5 with TRBJ2-3, with TRBD1 matching over 10 bases. The CDR3 runs 16 residues. From germline, CDR1 is SGHKS and CDR2 YYEKEE (reference sequence). V lost 4 bases, J lost 0 bases, and 5 bases stayed unmatched. The CDR3 coding sequence is TGTGCCAGCAGCATCGGGACAGGGGACAGCACAGATACGCAGTATTTT. Its translation: CASSIGTGDSTDTQYF. Drawing the rest from reference TRBV5-5 and TRBJ2-3, the complete variable domain is DAGVTQSPTHLIKTRGQQVTLRCSPISGHKSVSWYQQVLGQGPQFIFQYYEKEERGRGNFPDRFSARQFPNYSSELNVNALLLGDSALYLCASSIGTGDSTDTQYFGPGTRLTVL.

This clonotype was picked up a small number of times. V and J are TRBV20-1 and TRBJ2-4; D unresolved. From germline, CDR1 is DFQATT and CDR2 SNEGSKA (reference sequence). The CDR3 totals 16 residues. V lost 0 bases and J 0 bases, leaving 12 bases between the germline ends. DNA for the CDR3: TGCAGTGCTAGAGATCTCCCTGTTTTAGCCAAAAACATTCAGTACTTC. Translating gives CSARDLPVLAKNIQYF.

The chain couples TRBV11-1 to TRBJ2-5; 12 positions agree with TRBD2. The junction had 12 bases not matched to a gene; V was cut back by 5 bases and J by 5 bases. Germline loops: CDR1 SGHAT, CDR2 FQDESV (reference sequence). CDR3 length equals 17 residues. Here the CDR3 reads CASSGTSGGPSEETQYF. CDR3 nucleotides: TGTGCCAGCAGCGGCACTAGCGGGGGGCCCTCCGAGGAGACCCAGTACTTC.

Relative to its sample, this clonotype is medium-sized. This chain links TRBV15 with TRBJ2-3; 8 nucleotides align to TRBD1. This CDR3 is 17 amino acids long. Germline-derived CDR1 and CDR2 are LNHNV and YYDKDF (reference sequence). V shed 5 bases, J shed 0 bases, and the junction held 10 bases outside the gene matches. The DNA of the CDR3 is TGTGCCACCAGCTCCCGCAGGGGGCGGTCGAGCACAGATACGCAGTATTTT. Its translation: CATSSRRGRSSTDTQYF.

This clonotype is labeled medium-sized. This sequence joins TRBV4-2 and TRBJ1-6; D call uncertain. The CDR3 loop spans 13 amino acids. Looked up from germline, CDR1 is LGHNA and CDR2 is YNFKEQ. V was cut by 0 bases and J by 7 bases, with 4 bases left in between. CDR3 residues: CASSQEPNSPLHF. In nucleotides, the CDR3 is TGTGCCAGCAGCCAAGAACCGAATTCACCCCTCCACTTT.

This clonotype was detected only a few times. The chain combines TRBV7-6 with TRBJ2-1; a possible D gene is TRBD2 (6 bases). Germline V gene sequence: CDR1 SGHVS, CDR2 FNYEAQ. The CDR3 totals 15 residues. V was trimmed by 1 base and J by 5 bases, leaving 12 bases between them. CDR3 in amino acids: CASSLGLAKNNEQFF. As DNA, the CDR3 is TGTGCCAGCAGCTTAGGTCTAGCGAAAAACAATGAGCAGTTCTTC.

This clonotype occurred many times. The V gene is TRBV5-1, the J gene TRBJ1-2; the match to TRBD1 covers 10 bases. This CDR3 is built from 16 residues. Unmatched junction bases numbered 9, after V lost 0 bases and J lost 7 bases. From germline, CDR1 is SGHRS and CDR2 YFSETQ. CDR3 sequence reads: CASSLGTGTGDGGYTF. CDR3 nucleotide sequence: TGCGCCAGCAGCTTGGGTACCGGGACAGGGGACGGTGGCTACACCTTC.

This clonotype was seen ten or more times. The chain employs TRBV20-1 and TRBJ2-7, with 9 bases identical to TRBD2. CDR1 and CDR2 (germline): DFQATT, SNEGSKA (reference sequence). The CDR3 extends over 15 amino acids. Trimming took 5 bases from V and 0 from J; bases not matched to a gene: 8. CDR3 sequence: CSAGGAGGSSYEQYF. In DNA form, the CDR3 reads TGCAGTGCTGGAGGAGCGGGAGGTTCCTCCTACGAGCAGTACTTC.

At least ten counts were recorded for this clonotype. The V gene is TRBV29-1, the J gene TRBJ1-4; TRBD1 agrees at 8 bases. CDR1 and CDR2 (germline): SQVTM, ANQGSEA. This CDR3 spans 11 amino acids. Trimming took 5 bases from V and 12 from J; bases not matched to a gene: 5. CDR3 sequence (DNA): TGCAGCGTTCGGACAGGGAGTGAACTGTTTTTT. It specifies CSVRTGSELFF.

The J gene is TRBJ1-6, the V gene TRBV28; D remains ambiguous. Trimming took off 8 bases at V and 7 bases at J, with 9 bases between the two ends. There are 12 residues in the CDR3. In germline, CDR1 is MDHEN, CDR2 SYDVKM. The CDR3 sequence is CASGVQNSPLHF. The CDR3 DNA reads TGTGCCAGCGGGGTTCAGAATTCACCCCTCCACTTT.

There are a few counts of this clonotype. DNA for the CDR3: TGTGCCAGCAGCCCAAAGCGGGGGGGCACCAATGAGCAGTTCTTC. Translation gives CASSPKRGGTNEQFF. This chain joins TRBV7-3 and TRBJ2-1, with 10 bases identical to TRBD2. Germline lookup yields CDR1 SGHTA and CDR2 FQGTGA. The CDR3 covers 15 residues. J gave up 6 bases and V 5 bases, and 7 bases lay outside the gene matches.

This clonotype came up a few times. The chain carries TRBV6-6 and TRBJ1-4; D not resolved. The CDR3 consists of 14 residues. V dropped 8 bases and J dropped 5 bases, with 15 bases sitting between them. Looked up from germline, CDR1 is MNHNY and CDR2 is SVGAGI (reference sequence). DNA of the CDR3: TGTGCCAGCTGTGAAAAAGCGGAGAATGAAAAACTGTTTTTT. The encoded protein is CASCEKAENEKLFF.

The chain is built from TRBV5-1 and TRBJ2-7; TRBD2 agrees at 8 bases. The CDR3 is 14 residues long. J lost 6 bases, V lost 4 bases, and 9 bases had no gene match. Germline V lookup: CDR1 SGHRS, CDR2 YFSETQ. The CDR3, as DNA: TGCGCCAGCAGCCCCTCCAGCGGGGGTATCGAGCAGTACTTC. Translation gives CASSPSSGGIEQYF.

The chain uses TRBV7-9 and TRBJ2-5; 7 positions match TRBD1. J was trimmed by 4 bases and V by 5 bases; bases with no gene match: 4. Germline CDR1 reads SEHNR; CDR2 reads FQNEAQ (reference sequence). There are 13 residues in the CDR3. The CDR3 reads CASSRQGIETQYF. As DNA, the CDR3 is TGTGCCAGCAGCCGACAGGGTATAGAGACCCAGTACTTC.

The rearrangement joins TRBV4-3 to TRBJ2-4; possibly TRBD1 or TRBD2 for D (5 bases each). Germline V gene lookup returns CDR1 LGHNA and CDR2 YSLEER. The CDR3 is 13 amino acids. V was trimmed by 0 bases and J by 11 bases, leaving 11 bases between them. The CDR3 nucleotides read TGCGCCAGCAGCCAAGATGTAGGGGACCTTCAGTACTTC. Translation gives CASSQDVGDLQYF.

This clonotype was observed many times. The chain recombines TRBV7-3 with TRBJ2-2; TRBD1 matches 7 bases. CDR3 length: 14 amino acids. Germline-derived CDR1 and CDR2 are SGHTA and FQGTGA. After removal of 6 bases from V and 0 bases from J, the junction contained 1 base not matched to a gene. CDR3 nucleotides: TGTGCCAGCAGGGGGACAGCGAACACCGGGGAGCTGTTTTTT. This translates into CASRGTANTGELFF.

This clonotype was seen ten or more times. This rearrangement joins TRBV5-1 to TRBJ1-1, with D unclear. The V and J ends lost 5 bases and 1 base respectively, with 15 bases between them. Germline V gene sequence: CDR1 SGHRS, CDR2 YFSETQ. The CDR3 totals 15 residues. The CDR3 coding sequence is TGCGCCAGCAGACAAAAAGTTGGAGAGAACACTGAAGCTTTCTTT. As protein: CASRQKVGENTEAFF.

This clonotype was counted a few times. This chain links TRBV7-9 with TRBJ1-1; D is unclear. V was shortened by 5 bases and J by 3 bases, with 19 bases between the two germline ends. Germline loops: CDR1 SEHNR, CDR2 FQNEAQ (reference sequence). The length of the CDR3 is 16 residues. CDR3 protein: CASSPEGGSKYTEAFF. The CDR3 nucleotides are TGTGCCAGCAGCCCGGAGGGCGGTTCGAAGTACACTGAAGCTTTCTTT.

This clonotype was found many times. V usage is TRBV3-1 and J usage is TRBJ1-1, with D uncertain. The germline V gene encodes CDR1 LGHDT and CDR2 YNNKEL (reference sequence). This CDR3 spans 14 amino acids. Trimming shortened V by 1 base and J by 5 bases, and 11 bases separated the two germline ends. The CDR3 loop reads CASSQALGVTEAFF. In nucleotides, the CDR3 is TGTGCCAGCAGCCAAGCACTAGGAGTGACTGAAGCTTTCTTT.

This clonotype was seen at least ten times. The CDR3 here is CASSLAGTPSYEQYF. CDR3 nucleotides: TGTGCCAGCAGCTTAGCAGGGACACCCTCCTACGAGCAGTACTTC. The rearrangement joins TRBV7-6 to TRBJ2-7; possibly TRBD1 for D (6 bases). Germline V lookup: CDR1 SGHVS, CDR2 FNYEAQ. The CDR3 extends over 15 amino acids. The V end lost 0 bases, the J end lost 0 bases, and 9 bases lay between the germline ends.

This clonotype is termed medium-sized (0.01 to 0.1%). The V and J genes are TRBV15 and TRBJ1-6; D gene unclear. CDR1 and CDR2 (germline): LNHNV, YYDKDF (reference sequence). Trimming pared 2 bases from V and 10 bases from J, leaving 12 bases between. This CDR3 is built from 14 residues. The CDR3 DNA sequence: TGTGCCACCAGCAGACGGGAAACTCTGTCACCCCTCCACTTT. Translated, it gives CATSRRETLSPLHF.